This T cell receptor beta chain stems from a study of cytomegalovirus exposure and HLA in healthy donors. Points on this clone: The antigen is undetermined.

Findings and caveats of the study: Within an earlier analysis, most TCR beta V segments proved productive either about 90% or about 30% of the time. In a later analysis, a missense DCLRE1C variant was linked to TCR beta V- and J-gene trimming.

The PCR contained 60 Vbeta and 13 Jbeta primers. This table comes from immunoSEQ multiplex PCR, and its TCRdb copy is limited to in-frame clones, with some not included. The sample consists of hundreds of thousands of clones, about 80% of them appearing once. Trimming stripped 4 bases from V and 1 base from J, with 11 bases between. CDR1 is SGDLS and CDR2 is YYNGEE in the germline V gene. CDR3 length: 14 amino acids. The chain carries TRBV9 and TRBJ1-1; the D gene is possibly TRBD1 (6 bases). This TCR came from a woman aged 40 to 49 in good health and CMV-seronegative. Sequencing used PBMCs. The CDR3 here is CASSRRQENTEAFF. The CDR3 DNA reads TGTGCCAGCAGCAGAAGACAGGAGAACACTGAAGCTTTCTTT.